The 2 T cell receptor beta chains in this list originate from one sample, sequenced in a study of T cell responses to AZD1222 COVID-19 vaccine listed by TCRdb under 2021. Library generation was performed with the immunoSEQ multiplex PCR assay. TCRdb took this table from immuneACCESS and kept in-frame rearrangements with V and J called. Such tables lack part of the clones; where checked against another copy, unresolved V genes explain under half of the gap, and the rest is unexplained. The sample contains some 120,000 clones, over 75% of them found a single time. 3% to 4% of the sample goes to the ten largest clones. The meaning of the sample's time point label: baseline before first vaccination. The treatment or condition label for this specimen denotes: meningococcal conjugate vaccine given as trial control. The sequencing used peripheral blood, collected on day 0 of MenACWY control vaccination. The receptors originated from an adult in good health.

There are a few counts of this clone. J is TRBJ1-2 and V is TRBV6-2 or TRBV6-3; perhaps TRBD1 as D (5 bases). The germline gives CDR1 MNHEY, CDR2 SVGEGT. The CDR3 length is 13 residues. Trimming removed 6 bases at V and 4 bases at J, with 12 bases between. CDR3 in DNA: TGTGCCAGCAGCCAGACAGTTAGCTATGGCTACACCTTC. Translation: CASSQTVSYGYTF.

V is TRBV28 and J is TRBJ2-3, with 11 positions matching TRBD2. Germline-derived CDR1 and CDR2 are MDHEN and SYDVKM. The CDR3 is made up of 17 amino acids. V gave up 1 base and J gave up 6 bases; unmatched junction bases: 9. CDR3 DNA sequence: TGTGCCAGCAGTTTATTAGCGGGGGGGATCCTTTCGGATACGCAGTATTTT. Its protein is CASSLLAGGILSDTQYF.